This T cell receptor (beta chain) originates from a study of a mutant IDH1 vaccine in newly diagnosed glioma. The CDR3 totals 15 residues. Produced via immunoSEQ multiplex PCR; TCRdb's table is partial and in-frame only. The table lists about 32,000 clones, roughly three quarters of them singletons. The sample's time point: week 35, safety follow-up. Doses consisted of 300 ug of mutant IDH1 20-mer peptide each, paired with topical imiquimod. Patients came in for eight vaccinations, in weeks 1, 3, 5, 7, 11, 15, 19 and 23. About this clone: Its antigen is as yet unknown.

Sequences were derived from PBMCs, sampled from a glioma patient whose treatment included an IDH1 peptide vaccine. The chain has TRBV21-1 and TRBJ2-7; the table gives TRBD2 as D, unverified against the DNA. TRBV21-1 has pseudogene status. This sequence was found in a woman aged 25 to 39 with glioma. Some clones in this sample may be carry-over from other donors' samples. The CDR3 reads CASSNPRLARGEQYF. The CDR3 DNA reads as TGTGCCAGCAGCAATCCCCGACTAGCTAGAGGCGAGCAGTACTTC.